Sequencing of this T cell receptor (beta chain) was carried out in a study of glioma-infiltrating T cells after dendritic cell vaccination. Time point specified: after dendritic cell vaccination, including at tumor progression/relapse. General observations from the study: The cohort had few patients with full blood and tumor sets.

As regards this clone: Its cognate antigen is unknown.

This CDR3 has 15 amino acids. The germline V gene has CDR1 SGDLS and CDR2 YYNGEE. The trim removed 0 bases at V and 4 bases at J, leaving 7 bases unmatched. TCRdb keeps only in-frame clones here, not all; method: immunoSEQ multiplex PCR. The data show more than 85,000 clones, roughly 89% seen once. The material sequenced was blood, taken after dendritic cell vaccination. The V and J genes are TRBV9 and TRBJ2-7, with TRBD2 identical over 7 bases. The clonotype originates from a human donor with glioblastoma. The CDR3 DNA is TGTGCCAGCAGCGTAGCGGCGGGAGACCTTTACGAGCAGTACTTC. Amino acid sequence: CASSVAAGDLYEQYF. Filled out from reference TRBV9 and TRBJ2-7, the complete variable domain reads DSGVTQTPKHLITATGQRVTLRCSPRSGDLSVYWYQQSLDQGLQFLIQYYNGEERAKGNILERFSAQQFPDLHSELNLSSLELGDSALYFCASSVAAGDLYEQYFGPGTRLTVT.